This TCR beta chain came from a study of glioma-infiltrating T cells. Amplification of TCR alpha and beta CDR3 regions from RNA used iRepertoire nested multiplex PCR. TCRdb processed the multiplex PCR reads anew with MiXCR; each CDR3 protein has one entry. Of over 120,000 distinct CDR3 sequences listed, roughly two fifths are singletons. Sequencing was done on a sample of glioma tissue, nonneoplastic brain tissue, or PBMCs (not recorded which). The TCR sequence derives from a human donor with low-grade glioma or glioblastoma, undergoing nonglioma brain surgery, or in good health (not recorded which).

The CDR3 nucleotides read TGTGCCAGCAGCCGACTAGCGGGAGCCAGGTTAGATACGCAGTATTTT. It translates to CASSRLAGARLDTQYF. The chain carries TRBV27 and TRBJ2-3; 12 nucleotides match TRBD2. J gave up 5 bases and V 6 bases, and 9 bases lay outside the gene matches. The CDR3 is 16 amino acids. The V gene's germline CDR1 is MNHEY and CDR2 SMNVEV (reference sequence).